This T cell receptor (beta chain) emerged from a study of CD8+ T cells in alopecia areata. Following extraction, RNA underwent reverse transcription to cDNA, which served as the sequencing template. This table comes from immunoSEQ multiplex PCR, and its TCRdb copy is limited to in-frame clones, with some not included. Here the sample spans 160,000 or so clones, more than 45% being singletons. The CDR3 is 12 residues long. CDR1 is MGHDK, CDR2 SYGVNS, per germline. The germline V and J ends were trimmed by 2 bases and 4 bases, with 4 bases remaining between them. The V gene is TRBV25-1, the J gene TRBJ2-3; D gene unclear. Here the sequenced sample was CD8+ T cells sorted from blood, taken at week 0. The source of this sequence is a human donor with alopecia areata. In DNA form, the CDR3 reads TGTGCCAGCAGTGAACGCCCAGATACGCAGTATTTT. Amino acids: CASSERPDTQYF.